This TCR beta chain was retrieved from a study of T cells after yellow fever vaccination. This CDR3 has 14 amino acids. Germline-derived CDR1 and CDR2 are SNHLY and FYNNEI. Trimming at V came to 6 bases and at J to 1 base, leaving 4 bases not matched to a gene. Each CDR3 protein is one row after TCRdb ran MiXCR on the 5' RACE reads. The data contain around 310,000 distinct CDR3 sequences, 3% to 4.5% of them singletons. Specimen: PBMCs, collected 5 days after the yellow fever booster vaccination. The TCR sequence derives from a man between 18 and 29 years old who received the YFV17D yellow fever vaccine. This rearrangement joins TRBV2 to TRBJ2-7; 9 bases line up with TRBD1. The CDR3 is CASRMTGGSYEQYF. The CDR3 bases are TGTGCCAGCAGGATGACAGGGGGGTCCTACGAGCAGTACTTC.